The source of this T cell receptor beta chain is a study of blood T cell repertoires in COVID-19. This CDR3 region has 15 residues. Germline assignment: CDR1 SGHRS and CDR2 YFSETQ. Trimming removed 2 bases from V and 3 bases from J, with 11 bases in between. As originally analysed: Quantification of nucleated cells was approximated via reference gene primer amplification. Only in-frame clones appear in the TCRdb table, and some are missing; sequencing was by immunoSEQ multiplex PCR. V, J and clone size were drawn from that table, and D and trimming were deduced from the DNA. The table has some 120,000 clones, 90% seen once.

The sequenced sample consisted of peripheral blood. The chain employs TRBV5-1 and TRBJ1-4; TRBD1 might be the D (5 bases). This sequence originates from a man aged 50 to 60 with active COVID-19. The CDR3 loop reads CASSFDTGSNEKLFF. The CDR3 DNA reads TGCGCCAGCAGCTTCGACACAGGTTCTAATGAAAAACTGTTTTTT.